These T cell receptor beta chains were read from a single sample in a study of vaccination and CD4 T cells after COVID-19. TCRdb itself ran the PCR reads through MiXCR, one entry per CDR3 protein. Counted here are more than 15,000 distinct CDR3 sequences, approximately 45% occurring once; the ten biggest clones make up under 4.5%. For these receptors, no antigen is known. The material was CD4+ T cells from blood, cultured in vitro, obtained before SARS-CoV-2 vaccination. The receptor set was obtained from a human donor who had recovered from COVID-19. Both conserved end residues are part of each CDR3. The D gene is left open where the match is weak. For some rows the clone size is stated as once, few or many, or as a class when expanded; others skip it.

>-|TRBJ1-1|TRBV20-1|-
CSAGATEAFF
TGCAGTGCTGGGGCCACTGAAGCTTTCTTT
>TRBD1|TRBJ1-2|TRBV6-1|few
CASSLAQGGGYTF
TGTGCCAGCAGCCTTGCTCAGGGGGGTGGCTACACCTTC
>-|TRBJ1-5|TRBV20-1|few
CSARGGGNSNQPQHF
TGCAGTGCTAGAGGAGGGGGTAATAGCAATCAGCCCCAGCATTTT
>-|TRBJ1-1|TRBV20-1|few
CSADRIWVENTEAFF
TGCAGTGCTGACAGGATTTGGGTGGAGAACACTGAAGCTTTCTTT
>TRBD2|TRBJ2-3|TRBV6-2/TRBV6-3|few
CASRPWTSGFTDTQYF
TGTGCCAGCAGACCGTGGACTAGCGGTTTCACAGATACGCAGTATTTT
>-|TRBJ1-5|TRBV23-1|-
CASSQGVGNQPQHF
TGCGCCAGCAGTCAAGGGGTCGGGAATCAGCCCCAGCATTTT
>TRBD1|TRBJ2-7|TRBV20-1|-
CSARTGVREQYF
TGCAGTGCTAGGACAGGGGTACGGGAGCAGTACTTC
>-|TRBJ2-1|TRBV28|-
CASSQTGRFNEFF
TGTGCCAGCAGTCAGACAGGGAGGTTCAACGAGTTCTTC
>-|TRBJ1-1|TRBV6-2/TRBV6-3|few
CASTTGVLGEAFF
TGTGCCAGCACAACGGGGGTTTTGGGTGAAGCTTTCTTT
>-|TRBJ2-7|TRBV10-3|-
CATTSKGETGPSSYEQYF
TGTGCCACCACGTCTAAGGGGGAAACAGGGCCCAGCTCCTACGAGCAGTACTTC
>-|TRBJ1-1|TRBV20-1|few
CSARRGFAEAFF
TGCAGTGCTAGGAGGGGATTCGCTGAAGCTTTCTTT
>-|TRBJ1-1|TRBV6-1|-
CASSLGQLNTEAFF
TGTGCCAGCAGCCTCGGACAGTTGAACACTGAAGCTTTCTTT
>-|TRBJ2-7|TRBV4-3|-
CASSQGRVGEQYF
TGCGCCAGCAGCCAAGGTAGGGTCGGCGAGCAGTACTTC
>TRBD1|TRBJ2-7|TRBV7-2|few
CASSLARQGISYEQYF
TGTGCCAGCAGCTTAGCTCGACAGGGAATTTCCTACGAGCAGTACTTC
>TRBD2|TRBJ2-1|TRBV18|-
CASSPALAGGNEQFF
TGTGCCAGCTCACCCGCACTAGCGGGAGGAAATGAGCAGTTCTTC
>-|TRBJ1-1|TRBV4-3|-
CASSLKQGDTEAFF
TGCGCCAGCAGCCTTAAACAGGGCGACACTGAAGCTTTCTTT
>TRBD1|TRBJ1-1|TRBV7-2|-
CASRVRGRGNTEAFF
TGTGCCAGCAGGGTCAGGGGGCGAGGGAACACTGAAGCTTTCTTT
>TRBD2|TRBJ2-1|TRBV6-2/TRBV6-3|-
CASSWGGIGTNEQFF
TGTGCCAGCAGTTGGGGGGGTATCGGGACCAATGAGCAGTTCTTC
>-|TRBJ1-2|TRBV7-8|-
CASSLDARNYGYTF
TGTGCCAGCAGCTTGGACGCCCGGAACTATGGCTACACCTTC
>TRBD2|TRBJ2-5|TRBV11-2|few
CASTLGPSGGAYETQYF
TGTGCCAGCACCCTGGGTCCCAGCGGGGGGGCGTATGAGACCCAGTACTTC
>TRBD1|TRBJ1-6|TRBV7-8|few
CASSPRDRRSSPLHF
TGTGCCAGCAGCCCCCGGGACAGGAGATCTTCACCCCTCCACTTT
>-|TRBJ2-1|TRBV25-1|-
CASSEERGGSEQFF
TGTGCCAGCAGTGAAGAGAGGGGGGGGAGTGAGCAGTTCTTC
>-|TRBJ2-1|TRBV7-9|-
CASSLALGEYNEQFF
TGTGCCAGCAGCTTAGCGCTTGGGGAATACAATGAGCAGTTCTTC
>TRBD1|TRBJ2-7|TRBV11-3|-
CASAQGASYEQYF
TGTGCCAGCGCACAGGGGGCATCCTACGAGCAGTACTTC
>-|TRBJ1-6|TRBV6-5|-
CASSYRGNSPLHF
TGTGCCAGCAGTTACCGGGGGAATTCACCCCTCCACTTT
>TRBD2|TRBJ2-1|TRBV6-2/TRBV6-3|-
CASSQRLAGGSNEQFF
TGTGCCAGCAGTCAACGACTAGCGGGGGGGAGTAATGAGCAGTTCTTC
>TRBD2|TRBJ2-3|TRBV7-2|-
CASSLRLAQSTDTQYF
TGTGCCAGCAGCTTAAGACTAGCGCAAAGCACAGATACGCAGTATTTT
>-|TRBJ2-7|TRBV2|-
CASSPQAYEQYF
TGTGCCAGCAGCCCCCAGGCCTACGAGCAGTACTTC
>TRBD2|TRBJ2-7|TRBV30|-
CAWSRLAGGREQYF
TGTGCCTGGAGTCGACTAGCGGGGGGGCGCGAGCAGTACTTC
>-|TRBJ1-6|TRBV4-1|-
CASSHEGRGSPLHF
TGCGCCAGCAGCCACGAGGGTCGGGGTTCACCCCTCCACTTT
>-|TRBJ2-6|TRBV19|-
CASSTRSRGSGANVLTF
TGTGCCAGTAGTACGAGAAGCCGAGGCTCTGGGGCCAACGTCCTGACTTTC
>-|TRBJ1-2|TRBV2|-
CASSEGRGSGYTF
TGTGCCAGCAGTGAAGGGAGGGGGAGTGGCTACACCTTC
>TRBD1|TRBJ1-5|TRBV20-1|-
CSAARDRVNQPQHF
TGCAGTGCTGCCCGGGACAGAGTTAATCAGCCCCAGCATTTT
>TRBD1|TRBJ1-5|TRBV10-2|once
CASSVGQGGNQPQHF
TGCGCCAGCAGTGTTGGACAGGGCGGCAATCAGCCCCAGCATTTT
>TRBD1|TRBJ1-5|TRBV27|few
CASSGQAGQPQHF
TGTGCCAGCAGTGGACAGGCAGGTCAGCCCCAGCATTTT
>-|TRBJ1-1|TRBV10-3|once
CAISESGVAFF
TGTGCCATCAGTGAGTCGGGGGTGGCTTTCTTT
>TRBD1|TRBJ2-1|TRBV6-1|-
CASRGTGQGSIEQFF
TGTGCCAGCAGGGGTACGGGACAGGGTAGTATTGAGCAGTTCTTC
>-|TRBJ2-1|TRBV7-9|-
CASSLSTGTNNEQFF
TGTGCCAGCAGCTTAAGCACCGGGACGAATAATGAGCAGTTCTTC
>-|TRBJ2-5|TRBV6-1|-
CASTAYSTQYF
TGTGCCAGCACCGCCTATTCGACCCAGTACTTC
>-|TRBJ1-4|TRBV20-1|-
CSARRGAGTNEKLFF
TGCAGTGCTAGAAGAGGGGCTGGGACTAATGAAAAACTGTTTTTT
>-|TRBJ1-2|TRBV21-1|-
CAGLGGGMGNGYTF
TGTGCCGGCCTAGGAGGGGGGATGGGGAATGGCTACACCTTC
>TRBD1|TRBJ1-5|TRBV20-1|-
CSARGGQGSNQPQHF
TGCAGTGCTAGAGGGGGACAGGGCAGCAATCAGCCCCAGCATTTT
>-|TRBJ1-1|TRBV6-1|-
CASSRDARNTEAFF
TGTGCCAGCAGTCGTGACGCTAGGAACACTGAAGCTTTCTTT
>TRBD1|TRBJ1-4|TRBV20-1|-
CSARAGLTGGPNLNEKLFF
TGCAGTGCTAGAGCGGGCCTAACAGGGGGGCCAAATCTAAATGAAAAACTGTTTTTT
>-|TRBJ2-5|TRBV5-1|-
CASSLGAGETQYF
TGCGCCAGCAGCTTGGGGGCAGGAGAGACCCAGTACTTC
>TRBD2|TRBJ2-2|TRBV7-7|-
CASSPTSFGTGELFF
TGTGCCAGCAGCCCGACTAGCTTTGGCACCGGGGAGCTGTTTTTT
>-|TRBJ1-1|TRBV19|-
CASSIDGGGTEAFF
TGTGCCAGTAGTATCGACGGGGGTGGCACTGAAGCTTTCTTT
>-|TRBJ1-5|TRBV24-1|-
CATSVGENQPQHF
TGTGCCACCAGTGTCGGGGAGAATCAGCCCCAGCATTTT
>TRBD2|TRBJ2-7|TRBV28|-
CASSLSGLGMHEQYF
TGTGCCAGCAGTTTATCGGGACTAGGAATGCACGAGCAGTACTTC
>TRBD1|TRBJ2-5|TRBV2|few
CASSRDRAETQYF
TGTGCCAGCAGTCGGGACAGGGCAGAGACCCAGTACTTC
>TRBD2|TRBJ2-3|TRBV19|-
CASSKLAGEAADTQYF
TGTGCCAGTAGTAAACTAGCGGGAGAAGCGGCAGATACGCAGTATTTT
>TRBD1|TRBJ1-1|TRBV6-1|-
CAGSHRGKHTEAFF
TGTGCCGGCAGTCACAGGGGGAAGCACACTGAAGCTTTCTTT
>-|TRBJ1-5|TRBV5-1|-
CASSLGGSSNQPQHF
TGCGCCAGCAGCTTGGGAGGGAGTAGCAATCAGCCCCAGCATTTT
>TRBD1|TRBJ1-1|TRBV7-9|few
CASSLVRGRSTEAFF
TGTGCCAGCAGCTTAGTCAGGGGGCGCAGCACTGAAGCTTTCTTT
>TRBD2|TRBJ2-5|TRBV7-3|-
CASSLDGRAGETQYF
TGTGCCAGCAGCTTAGACGGGAGGGCCGGGGAGACCCAGTACTTC
>-|TRBJ2-3|TRBV29-1|-
CSAGGPPTDTQYF
TGCAGCGCCGGCGGACCCCCCACAGATACGCAGTATTTT
>TRBD2|TRBJ2-5|TRBV28|-
CASSPRLALETQYF
TGTGCCAGCAGCCCGAGACTAGCACTAGAGACCCAGTACTTC
>-|TRBJ1-3|TRBV15|-
CATSRGQLVRDSGNTIYF
TGTGCCACCAGCAGAGGCCAGTTAGTAAGGGACTCTGGAAACACCATATATTTT
>TRBD1|TRBJ2-2|TRBV19|few
CASGTTGGNGELFF
TGTGCCAGTGGAACGACAGGGGGCAACGGGGAGCTGTTTTTT
>-|TRBJ1-1|TRBV25-1|-
CASSFKVDGEAFF
TGTGCCAGCAGCTTCAAAGTGGACGGTGAAGCTTTCTTT